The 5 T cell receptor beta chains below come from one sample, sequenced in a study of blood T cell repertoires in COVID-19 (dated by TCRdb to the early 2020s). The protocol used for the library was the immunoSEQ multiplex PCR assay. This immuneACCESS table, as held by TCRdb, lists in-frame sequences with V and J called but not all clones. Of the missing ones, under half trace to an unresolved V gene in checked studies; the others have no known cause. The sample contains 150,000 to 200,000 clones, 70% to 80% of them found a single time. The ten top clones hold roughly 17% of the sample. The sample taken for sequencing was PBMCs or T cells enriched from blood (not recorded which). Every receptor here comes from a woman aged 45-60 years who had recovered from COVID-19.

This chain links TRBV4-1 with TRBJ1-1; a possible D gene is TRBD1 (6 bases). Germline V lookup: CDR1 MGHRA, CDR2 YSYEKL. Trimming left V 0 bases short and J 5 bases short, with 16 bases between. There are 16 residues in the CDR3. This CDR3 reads CASSQEAGGPPTEAFF. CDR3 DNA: TGCGCCAGCAGCCAAGAAGCCGGGGGGCCCCCGACTGAAGCTTTCTTT.

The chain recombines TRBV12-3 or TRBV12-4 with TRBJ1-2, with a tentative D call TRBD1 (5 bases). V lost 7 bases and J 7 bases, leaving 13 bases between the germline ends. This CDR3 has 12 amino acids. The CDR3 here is CASTRGGGGYTF. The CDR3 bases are TGTGCCAGCACGAGGGGAGGAGGTGGCTACACCTTC.

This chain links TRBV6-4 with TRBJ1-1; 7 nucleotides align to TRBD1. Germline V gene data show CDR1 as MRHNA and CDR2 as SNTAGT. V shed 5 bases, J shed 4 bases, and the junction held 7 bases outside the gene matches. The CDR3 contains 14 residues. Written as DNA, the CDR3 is TGTGCCAGCAGTTACAGGGGTGGTAGCACTGAAGCTTTCTTT. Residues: CASSYRGGSTEAFF.

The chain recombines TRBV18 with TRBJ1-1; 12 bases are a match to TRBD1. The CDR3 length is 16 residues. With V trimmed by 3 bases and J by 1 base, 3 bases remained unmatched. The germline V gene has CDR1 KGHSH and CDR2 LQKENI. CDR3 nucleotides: TGTGCCAGCTCACCGGGACAGGGGGCGTGGAACACTGAAGCTTTCTTT. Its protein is CASSPGQGAWNTEAFF. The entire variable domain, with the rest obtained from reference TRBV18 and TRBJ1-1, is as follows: NAGVMQNPRHLVRRRGQEARLRCSPMKGHSHVYWYRQLPEEGLKFMVYLQKENIIDESGMPKERFSAEFPKEGPSILRIQQVVRGDSAAYFCASSPGQGAWNTEAFFGQGTRLTVV.

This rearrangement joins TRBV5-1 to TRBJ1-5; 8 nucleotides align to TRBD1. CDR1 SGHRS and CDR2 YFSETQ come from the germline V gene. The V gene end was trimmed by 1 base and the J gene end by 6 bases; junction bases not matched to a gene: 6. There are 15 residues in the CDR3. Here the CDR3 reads CASSLTAGGSQPQHF. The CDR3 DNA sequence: TGCGCCAGCAGCTTGACGGCAGGGGGCAGTCAGCCCCAGCATTTT. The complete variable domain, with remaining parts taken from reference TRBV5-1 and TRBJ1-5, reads KAGVTQTPRYLIKTRGQQVTLSCSPISGHRSVSWYQQTPGQGLQFLFEYFSETQRNKGNFPGRFSGRQFSNSRSEMNVSTLELGDSALYLCASSLTAGGSQPQHFGDGTRLSIL.